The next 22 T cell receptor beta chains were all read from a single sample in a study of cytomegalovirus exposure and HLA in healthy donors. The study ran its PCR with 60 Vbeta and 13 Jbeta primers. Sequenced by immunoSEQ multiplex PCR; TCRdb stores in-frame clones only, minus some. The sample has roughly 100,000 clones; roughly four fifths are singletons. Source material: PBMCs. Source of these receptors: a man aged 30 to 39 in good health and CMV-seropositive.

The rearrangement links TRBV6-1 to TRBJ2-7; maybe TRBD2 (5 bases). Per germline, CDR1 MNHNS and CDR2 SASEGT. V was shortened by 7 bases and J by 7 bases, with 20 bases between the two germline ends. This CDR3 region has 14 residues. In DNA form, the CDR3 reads TGTGCCAGCACCGCGCCGGGCGGGTCTTTTGAGCAGTACTTC. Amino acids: CASTAPGGSFEQYF.

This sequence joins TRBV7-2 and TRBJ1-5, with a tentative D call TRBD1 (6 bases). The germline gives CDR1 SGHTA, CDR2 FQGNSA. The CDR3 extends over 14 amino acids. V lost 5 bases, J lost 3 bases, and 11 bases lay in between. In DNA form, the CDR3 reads TGTGCCAGCAGCCGAGGACAGTTCAATCAGCCCCAGCATTTT. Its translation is CASSRGQFNQPQHF.

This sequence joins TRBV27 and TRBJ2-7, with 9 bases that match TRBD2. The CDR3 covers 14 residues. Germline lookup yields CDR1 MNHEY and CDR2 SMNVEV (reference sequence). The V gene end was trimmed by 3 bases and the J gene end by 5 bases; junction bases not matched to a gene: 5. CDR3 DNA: TGTGCCAGCAGTTTTGGACTAGCGTACAACGAGCAGTACTTC. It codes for CASSFGLAYNEQYF.

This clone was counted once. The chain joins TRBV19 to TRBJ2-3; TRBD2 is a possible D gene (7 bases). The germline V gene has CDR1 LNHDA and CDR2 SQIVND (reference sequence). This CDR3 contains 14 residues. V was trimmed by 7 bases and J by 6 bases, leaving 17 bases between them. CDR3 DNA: TGTGCCAGTAAGGAAGGGGGGGTCGTGGATACGCAGTATTTT. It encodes CASKEGGVVDTQYF.

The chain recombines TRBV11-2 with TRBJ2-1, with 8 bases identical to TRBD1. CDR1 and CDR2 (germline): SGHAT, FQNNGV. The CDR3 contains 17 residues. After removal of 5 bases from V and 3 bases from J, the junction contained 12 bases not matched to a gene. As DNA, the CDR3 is TGTGCCAGCAGCCCTGGACAGGGAGGAAACCTCTACAATGAGCAGTTCTTC. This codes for CASSPGQGGNLYNEQFF.

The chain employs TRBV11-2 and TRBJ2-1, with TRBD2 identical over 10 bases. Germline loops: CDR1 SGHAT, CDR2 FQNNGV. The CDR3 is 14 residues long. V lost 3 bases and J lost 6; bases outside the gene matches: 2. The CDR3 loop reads CASSFSSGSNEQFF. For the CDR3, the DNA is TGTGCCAGCAGCTTCTCTAGCGGGAGCAATGAGCAGTTCTTC.

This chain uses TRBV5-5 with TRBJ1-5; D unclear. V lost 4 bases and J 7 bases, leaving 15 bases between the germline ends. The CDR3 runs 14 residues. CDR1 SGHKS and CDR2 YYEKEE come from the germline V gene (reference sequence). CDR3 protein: CASSPQVGDQPQHF. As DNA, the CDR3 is TGTGCCAGCAGCCCTCAGGTGGGAGACCAGCCCCAGCATTTT.

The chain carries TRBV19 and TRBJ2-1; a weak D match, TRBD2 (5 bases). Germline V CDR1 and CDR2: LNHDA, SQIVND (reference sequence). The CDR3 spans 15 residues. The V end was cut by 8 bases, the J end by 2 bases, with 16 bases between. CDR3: CASAPRADTYNEQFF. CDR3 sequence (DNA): TGTGCCAGTGCTCCCCGAGCGGATACCTACAATGAGCAGTTCTTC. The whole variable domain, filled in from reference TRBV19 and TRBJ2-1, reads DGGITQSPKYLFRKEGQNVTLSCEQNLNHDAMYWYRQDPGQGLRLIYYSQIVNDFQKGDIAEGYSVSREKKESFPLTVTSAQKNPTAFYLCASAPRADTYNEQFFGPGTRLTVL.

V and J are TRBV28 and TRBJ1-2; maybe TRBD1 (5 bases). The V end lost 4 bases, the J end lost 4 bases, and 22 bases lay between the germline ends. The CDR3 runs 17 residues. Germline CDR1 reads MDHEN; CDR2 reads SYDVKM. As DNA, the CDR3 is TGTGCCAGCAGTTCTTACCCGGGGGGGGGACGAGGCTATGGCTACACCTTC. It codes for CASSSYPGGGRGYGYTF.

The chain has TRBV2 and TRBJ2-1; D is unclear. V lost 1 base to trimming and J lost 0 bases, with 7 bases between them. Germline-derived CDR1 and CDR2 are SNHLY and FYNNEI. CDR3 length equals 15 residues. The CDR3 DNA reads TGTGCCAGCAGTGAAGGGCTGCTCTCCTACAATGAGCAGTTCTTC. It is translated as CASSEGLLSYNEQFF.

CDR3 in DNA: TGTGCCAGCAGCTCCGGGGGAGGGACTAGCGGGACCTCCTCCTACGAGCAGTACTTC. It codes for CASSSGGGTSGTSSYEQYF. This rearrangement joins TRBV7-2 to TRBJ2-7, with 13 positions matching TRBD2. J gave up 0 bases and V 4 bases, and 12 bases lay outside the gene matches. CDR1 is SGHTA and CDR2 is FQGNSA in the germline V gene. The CDR3 length is 19 residues.

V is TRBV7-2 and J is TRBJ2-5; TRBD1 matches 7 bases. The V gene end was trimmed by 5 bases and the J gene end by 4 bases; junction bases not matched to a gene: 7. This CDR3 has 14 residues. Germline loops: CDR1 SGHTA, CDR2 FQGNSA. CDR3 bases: TGTGCCAGCAGCCCTCTAGGGGGCGGAGAGACCCAGTACTTC. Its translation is CASSPLGGGETQYF.

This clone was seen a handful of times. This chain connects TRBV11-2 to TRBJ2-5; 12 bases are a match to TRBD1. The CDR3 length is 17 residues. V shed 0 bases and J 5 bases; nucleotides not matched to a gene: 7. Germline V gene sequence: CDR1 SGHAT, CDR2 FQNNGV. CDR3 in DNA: TGTGCCAGCAGCTTAGATCACGGGACAGGGGGCTGGGAGACCCAGTACTTC. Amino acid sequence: CASSLDHGTGGWETQYF.

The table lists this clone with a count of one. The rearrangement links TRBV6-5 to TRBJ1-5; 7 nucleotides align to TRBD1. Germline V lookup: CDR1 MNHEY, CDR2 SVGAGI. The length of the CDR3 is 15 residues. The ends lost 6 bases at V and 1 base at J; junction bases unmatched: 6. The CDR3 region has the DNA TGTGCCAGCAGGAATGACAGGGCCAGCAATCAGCCCCAGCATTTT. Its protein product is CASRNDRASNQPQHF.

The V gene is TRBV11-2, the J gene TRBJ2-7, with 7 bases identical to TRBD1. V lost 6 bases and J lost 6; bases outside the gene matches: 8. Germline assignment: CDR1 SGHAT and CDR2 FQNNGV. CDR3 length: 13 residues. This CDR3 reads CASSPRGTGEQYF. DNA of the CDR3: TGTGCCAGCAGTCCCAGGGGGACGGGCGAGCAGTACTTC.

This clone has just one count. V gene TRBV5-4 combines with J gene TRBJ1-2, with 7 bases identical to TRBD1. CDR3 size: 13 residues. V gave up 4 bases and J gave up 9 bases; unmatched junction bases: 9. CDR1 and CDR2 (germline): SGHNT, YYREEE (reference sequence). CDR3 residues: CASSRGTVESYTF. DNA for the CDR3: TGTGCCAGCAGCAGAGGGACAGTGGAAAGCTACACCTTC.

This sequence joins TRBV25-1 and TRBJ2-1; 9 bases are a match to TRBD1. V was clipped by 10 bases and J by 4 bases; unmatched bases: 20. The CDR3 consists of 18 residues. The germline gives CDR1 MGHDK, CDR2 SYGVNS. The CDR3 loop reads CATVGQGPSGAGYNEQFF. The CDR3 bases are TGTGCCACCGTCGGACAGGGGCCTTCTGGGGCGGGGTACAATGAGCAGTTCTTC.

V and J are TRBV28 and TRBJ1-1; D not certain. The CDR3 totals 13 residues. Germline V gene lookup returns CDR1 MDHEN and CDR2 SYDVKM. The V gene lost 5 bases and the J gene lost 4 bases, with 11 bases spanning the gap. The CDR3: CASSTLRGTEAFF. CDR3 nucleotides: TGTGCCAGCAGTACCCTCCGGGGCACTGAAGCTTTCTTT.

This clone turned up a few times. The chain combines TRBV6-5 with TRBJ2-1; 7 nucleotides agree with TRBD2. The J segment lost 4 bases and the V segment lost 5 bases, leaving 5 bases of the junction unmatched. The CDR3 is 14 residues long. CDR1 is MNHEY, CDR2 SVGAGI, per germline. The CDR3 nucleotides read TGTGCCAGCAGTCAGCTAGCGGAGTACAATGAGCAGTTCTTC. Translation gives CASSQLAEYNEQFF.

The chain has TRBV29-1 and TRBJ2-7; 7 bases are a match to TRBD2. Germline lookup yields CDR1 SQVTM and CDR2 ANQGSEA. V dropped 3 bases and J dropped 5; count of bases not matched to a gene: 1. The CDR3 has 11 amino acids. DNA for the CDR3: TGCAGCGTTGAGGGGGGGAACGAGCAGTACTTC. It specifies CSVEGGNEQYF.

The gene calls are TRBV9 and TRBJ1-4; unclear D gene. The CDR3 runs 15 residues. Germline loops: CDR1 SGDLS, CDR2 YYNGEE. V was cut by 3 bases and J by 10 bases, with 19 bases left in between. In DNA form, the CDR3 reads TGTGCCAGCAGCGAAGACTCGGACGAAGCGGGAAAACTGTTTTTT. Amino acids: CASSEDSDEAGKLFF.

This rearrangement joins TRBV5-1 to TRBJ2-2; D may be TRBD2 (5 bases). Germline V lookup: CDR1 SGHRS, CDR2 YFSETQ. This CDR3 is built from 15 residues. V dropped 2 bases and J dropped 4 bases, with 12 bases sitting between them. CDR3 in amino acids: CASSFAGPSTGELFF. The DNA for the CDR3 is TGCGCCAGCAGCTTTGCGGGCCCGAGCACCGGGGAGCTGTTTTTT.